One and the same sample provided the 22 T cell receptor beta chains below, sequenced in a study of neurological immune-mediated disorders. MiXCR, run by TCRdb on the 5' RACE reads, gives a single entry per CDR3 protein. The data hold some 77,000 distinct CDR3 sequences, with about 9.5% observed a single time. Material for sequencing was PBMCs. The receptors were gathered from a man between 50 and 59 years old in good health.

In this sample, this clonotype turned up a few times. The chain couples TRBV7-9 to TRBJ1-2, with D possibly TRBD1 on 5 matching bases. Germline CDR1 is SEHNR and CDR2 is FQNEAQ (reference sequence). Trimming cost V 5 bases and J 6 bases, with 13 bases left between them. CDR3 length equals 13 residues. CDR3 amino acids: CASSIDSPNGYTF. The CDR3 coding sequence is TGTGCCAGCAGCATTGACAGCCCCAATGGCTACACCTTC.

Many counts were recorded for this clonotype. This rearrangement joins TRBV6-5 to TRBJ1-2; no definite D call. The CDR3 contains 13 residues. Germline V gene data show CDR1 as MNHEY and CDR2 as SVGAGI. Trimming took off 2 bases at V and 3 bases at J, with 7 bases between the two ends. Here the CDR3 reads CASSYAGYYGYTF. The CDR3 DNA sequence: TGTGCCAGCAGTTACGCCGGCTACTATGGCTACACCTTC.

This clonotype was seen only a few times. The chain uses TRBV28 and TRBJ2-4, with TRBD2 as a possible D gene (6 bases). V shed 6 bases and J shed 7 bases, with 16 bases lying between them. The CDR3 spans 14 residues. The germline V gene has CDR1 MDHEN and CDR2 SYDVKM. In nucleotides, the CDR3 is TGTGCCAGCAGGCCACGGGGACTGGGGAACATTCAGTACTTC. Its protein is CASRPRGLGNIQYF. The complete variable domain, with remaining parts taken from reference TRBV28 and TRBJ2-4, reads DVKVTQSSRYLVKRTGEKVFLECVQDMDHENMFWYRQDPGLGLRLIYFSYDVKMKEKGDIPEGYSVSREKKERFSLILESASTNQTSMYLCASRPRGLGNIQYFGAGTRLSVL.

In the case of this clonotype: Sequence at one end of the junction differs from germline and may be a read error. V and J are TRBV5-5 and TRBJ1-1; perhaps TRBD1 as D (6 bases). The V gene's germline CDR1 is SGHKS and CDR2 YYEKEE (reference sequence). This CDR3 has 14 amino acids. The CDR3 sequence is CASRWTEGNNEAFF. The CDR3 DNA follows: TGTGCCAGCAGATGGACAGAAGGGAACAATGAAGCTTTCTTT.

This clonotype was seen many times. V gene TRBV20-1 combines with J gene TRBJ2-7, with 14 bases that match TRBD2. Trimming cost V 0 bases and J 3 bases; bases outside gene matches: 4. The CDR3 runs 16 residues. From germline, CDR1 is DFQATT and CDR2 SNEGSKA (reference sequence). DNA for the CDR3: TGCAGTGCTAGAGATAGACTAGCGGGAGGGGGCTACGAGCAGTACTTC. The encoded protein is CSARDRLAGGGYEQYF.

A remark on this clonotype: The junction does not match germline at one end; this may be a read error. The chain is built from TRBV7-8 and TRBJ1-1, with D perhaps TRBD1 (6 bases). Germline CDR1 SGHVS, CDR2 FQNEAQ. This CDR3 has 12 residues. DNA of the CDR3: TGTGCCAGTAGTGGCAGGGGACCCGAAGCTCTCTTT. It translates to CASSGRGPEALF.

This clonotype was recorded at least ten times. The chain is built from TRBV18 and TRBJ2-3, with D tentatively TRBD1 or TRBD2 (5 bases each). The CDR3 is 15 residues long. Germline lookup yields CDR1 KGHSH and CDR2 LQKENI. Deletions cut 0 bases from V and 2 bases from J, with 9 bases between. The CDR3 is CASSPPGEFTDTQYF. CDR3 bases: TGTGCCAGCTCACCACCAGGGGAGTTCACAGATACGCAGTATTTT.

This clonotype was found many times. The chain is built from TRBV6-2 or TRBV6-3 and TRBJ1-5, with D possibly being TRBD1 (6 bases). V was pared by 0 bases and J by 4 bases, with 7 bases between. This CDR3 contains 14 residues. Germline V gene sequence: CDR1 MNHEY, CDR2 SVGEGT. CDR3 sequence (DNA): TGTGCCAGCAGTTACTCGAGGGGGAATCAGCCCCAGCATTTT. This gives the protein CASSYSRGNQPQHF.

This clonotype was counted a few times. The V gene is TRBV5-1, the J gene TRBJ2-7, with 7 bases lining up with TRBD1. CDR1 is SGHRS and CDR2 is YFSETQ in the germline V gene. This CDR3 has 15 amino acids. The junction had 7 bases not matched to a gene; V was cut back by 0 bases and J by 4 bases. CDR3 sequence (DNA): TGCGCCAGCAGCTTGGAGGCAGGGGGAAATTACGAGCAGTACTTC. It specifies CASSLEAGGNYEQYF.

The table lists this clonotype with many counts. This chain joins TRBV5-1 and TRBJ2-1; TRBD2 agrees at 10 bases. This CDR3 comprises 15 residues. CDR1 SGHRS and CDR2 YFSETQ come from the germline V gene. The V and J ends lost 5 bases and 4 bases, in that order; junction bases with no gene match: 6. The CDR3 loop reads CASSSPGLAYNEQFF. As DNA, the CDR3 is TGCGCCAGCAGTTCCCCGGGACTAGCGTACAATGAGCAGTTCTTC.

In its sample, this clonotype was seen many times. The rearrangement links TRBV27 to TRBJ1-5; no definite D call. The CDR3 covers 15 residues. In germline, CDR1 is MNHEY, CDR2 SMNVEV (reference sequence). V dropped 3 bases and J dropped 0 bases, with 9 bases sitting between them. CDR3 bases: TGTGCCAGCAGTTTGAATCCCACTAGCAATCAGCCCCAGCATTTT. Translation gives CASSLNPTSNQPQHF.

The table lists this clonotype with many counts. CDR3 DNA: TGCGCCAGCAGCTTGGGCGGGGGTGGGGACACTGAAGCTTTCTTT. Amino acid sequence: CASSLGGGGDTEAFF. The chain links TRBV5-1 to TRBJ1-1, with D maybe TRBD1 (5 bases). The germline V gene has CDR1 SGHRS and CDR2 YFSETQ. V was shortened by 0 bases and J by 3 bases, with 12 bases between the two germline ends. The CDR3 totals 15 residues. The variable domain in full, completed from reference TRBV5-1 and TRBJ1-1, reads KAGVTQTPRYLIKTRGQQVTLSCSPISGHRSVSWYQQTPGQGLQFLFEYFSETQRNKGNFPGRFSGRQFSNSRSEMNVSTLELGDSALYLCASSLGGGGDTEAFFGQGTRLTVV.

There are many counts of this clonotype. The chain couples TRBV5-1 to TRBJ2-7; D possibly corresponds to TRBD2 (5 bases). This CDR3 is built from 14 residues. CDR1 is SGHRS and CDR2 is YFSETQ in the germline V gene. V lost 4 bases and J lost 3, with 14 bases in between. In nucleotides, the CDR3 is TGCGCCAGCAGCCCGGGAACGACCAACTACGAGCAGTACTTC. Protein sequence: CASSPGTTNYEQYF.

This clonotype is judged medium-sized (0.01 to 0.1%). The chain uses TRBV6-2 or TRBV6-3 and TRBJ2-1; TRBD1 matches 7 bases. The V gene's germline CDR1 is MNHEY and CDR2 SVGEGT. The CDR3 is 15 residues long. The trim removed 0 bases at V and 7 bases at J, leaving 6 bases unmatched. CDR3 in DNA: TGTGCCAGCAGTTACTCGACTGACAGGGCGAATGAGCAGTTCTTC. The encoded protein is CASSYSTDRANEQFF.

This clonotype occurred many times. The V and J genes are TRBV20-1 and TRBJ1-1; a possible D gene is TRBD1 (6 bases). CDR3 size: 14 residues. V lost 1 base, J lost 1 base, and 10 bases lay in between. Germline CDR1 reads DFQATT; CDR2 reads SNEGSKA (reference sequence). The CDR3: CSARVGGGNTEAFF. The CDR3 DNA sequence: TGCAGTGCTAGAGTAGGAGGGGGGAACACTGAAGCTTTCTTT.

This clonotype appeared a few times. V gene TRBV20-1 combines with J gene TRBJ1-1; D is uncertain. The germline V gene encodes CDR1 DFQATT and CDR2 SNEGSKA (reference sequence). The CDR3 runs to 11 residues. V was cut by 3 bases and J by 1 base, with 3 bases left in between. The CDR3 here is CSASRNTEAFF. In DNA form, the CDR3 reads TGCAGTGCTAGTCGGAACACTGAAGCTTTCTTT.

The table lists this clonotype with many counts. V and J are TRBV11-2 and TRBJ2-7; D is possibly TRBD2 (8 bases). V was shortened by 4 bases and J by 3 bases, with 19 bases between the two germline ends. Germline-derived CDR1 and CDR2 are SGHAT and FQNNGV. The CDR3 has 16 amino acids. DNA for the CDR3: TGTGCCAGCAGCTCCACGGGGGGGGGACAGTACTACGAGCAGTACTTC. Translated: CASSSTGGGQYYEQYF.

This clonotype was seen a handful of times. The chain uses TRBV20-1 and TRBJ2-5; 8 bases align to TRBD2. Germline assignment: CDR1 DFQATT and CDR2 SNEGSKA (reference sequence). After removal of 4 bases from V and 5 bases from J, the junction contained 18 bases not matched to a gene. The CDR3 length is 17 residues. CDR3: CSAMSPIGGAVGETQYF. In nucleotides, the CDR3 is TGCAGTGCTATGTCCCCAATCGGGGGGGCCGTTGGGGAGACCCAGTACTTC.

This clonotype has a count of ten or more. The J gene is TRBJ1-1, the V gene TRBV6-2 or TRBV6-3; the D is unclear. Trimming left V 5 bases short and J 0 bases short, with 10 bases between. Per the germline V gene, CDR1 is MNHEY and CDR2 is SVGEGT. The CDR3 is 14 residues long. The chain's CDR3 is CASSGPDLNTEAFF. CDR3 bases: TGTGCCAGCAGTGGGCCCGACCTGAACACTGAAGCTTTCTTT.

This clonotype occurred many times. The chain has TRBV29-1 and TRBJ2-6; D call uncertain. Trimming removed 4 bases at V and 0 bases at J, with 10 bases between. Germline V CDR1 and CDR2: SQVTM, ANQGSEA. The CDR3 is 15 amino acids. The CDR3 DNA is TGCAGCGTTGGCTTTACAAGCTCTGGGGCCAACGTCCTGACTTTC. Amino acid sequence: CSVGFTSSGANVLTF.

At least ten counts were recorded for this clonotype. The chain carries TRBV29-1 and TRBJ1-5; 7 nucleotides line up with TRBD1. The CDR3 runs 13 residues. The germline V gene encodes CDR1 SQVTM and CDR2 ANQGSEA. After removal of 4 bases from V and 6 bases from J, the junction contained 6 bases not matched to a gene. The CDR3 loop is CSVAQGIGQPQHF. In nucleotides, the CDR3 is TGCAGCGTTGCACAGGGGATAGGTCAGCCCCAGCATTTT.

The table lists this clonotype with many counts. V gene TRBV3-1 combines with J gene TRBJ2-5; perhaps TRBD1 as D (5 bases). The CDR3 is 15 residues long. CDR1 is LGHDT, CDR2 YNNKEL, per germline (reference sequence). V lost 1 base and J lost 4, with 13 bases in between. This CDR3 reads CASSQVGAPGETQYF. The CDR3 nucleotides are TGTGCCAGCAGCCAAGTTGGGGCCCCCGGAGAGACCCAGTACTTC.